Included here is one T cell receptor beta chain sequence, with context. The antigen remains unidentified. The sample originates from a study of beta chain features in type 1 diabetes. CDR1 and CDR2 (germline): MNHEY, SVGAGI. V was pared by 6 bases and J by 6 bases, with 12 bases between. The CDR3 runs 13 residues. Of the isolated RNA, all was reverse transcribed, and so the sequenced material was expressed TCRB transcripts. Naive, central memory and regulatory T cell samples came to a mean of about 3.9 million reads. TCRdb's copy holds only in-frame clones and misses some; the assay was immunoSEQ multiplex PCR. The sample holds roughly 170,000 clones, around an eighth seen once. Study outcomes and limitations: Shorter templates might be favored by PCR, and equally so in patients and in controls. Patients' naive, central memory and Treg TCRB repertoires seemed closer to one another than those of healthy donors.

Purity exceeded 95% in all sorted populations. V usage is TRBV6-5 and J usage is TRBJ2-1; the D gene is possibly TRBD2 (5 bases). The TCR sequence derives from a woman aged 18 to 35 in good health. The sample taken for sequencing was central memory CD4+ T cells from blood. CDR3 region: CASRYLASNEQFF. In nucleotides, the CDR3 is TGTGCCAGCAGGTATCTAGCATCCAATGAGCAGTTCTTC.